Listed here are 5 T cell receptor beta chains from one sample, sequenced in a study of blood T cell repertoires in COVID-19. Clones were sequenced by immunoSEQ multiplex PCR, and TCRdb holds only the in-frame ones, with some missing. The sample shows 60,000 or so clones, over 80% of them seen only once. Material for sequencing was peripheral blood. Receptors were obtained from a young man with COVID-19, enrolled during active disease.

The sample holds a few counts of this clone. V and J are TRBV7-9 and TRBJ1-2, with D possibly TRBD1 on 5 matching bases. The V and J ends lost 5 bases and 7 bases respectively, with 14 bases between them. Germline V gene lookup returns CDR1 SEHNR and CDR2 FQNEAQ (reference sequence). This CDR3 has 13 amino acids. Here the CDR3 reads CASSHTRGSGYTF. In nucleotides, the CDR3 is TGTGCCAGCAGCCATACTCGGGGGAGTGGCTACACCTTC. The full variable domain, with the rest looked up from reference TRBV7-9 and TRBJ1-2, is DTGVSQNPRHKITKRGQNVTFRCDPISEHNRLYWYRQTLGQGPEFLTYFQNEAQLEKSRLLSDRFSAERPKGSFSTLEIQRTEQGDSAMYLCASSHTRGSGYTFGSGTRLTVV.

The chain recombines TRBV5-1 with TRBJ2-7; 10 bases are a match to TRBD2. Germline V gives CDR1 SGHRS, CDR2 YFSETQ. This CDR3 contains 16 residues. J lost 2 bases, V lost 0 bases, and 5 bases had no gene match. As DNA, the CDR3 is TGCGCCAGCAGCTTGGGGAGCGGGAGGGCAACCTACGAGCAGTACTTC. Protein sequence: CASSLGSGRATYEQYF.

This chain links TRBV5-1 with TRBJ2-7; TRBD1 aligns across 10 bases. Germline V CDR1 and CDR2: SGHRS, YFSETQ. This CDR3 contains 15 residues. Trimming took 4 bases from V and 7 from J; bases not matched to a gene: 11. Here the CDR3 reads CASSPGQGSTKEQYF. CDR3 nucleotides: TGCGCCAGCAGCCCGGGACAGGGGAGTACTAAGGAGCAGTACTTC.

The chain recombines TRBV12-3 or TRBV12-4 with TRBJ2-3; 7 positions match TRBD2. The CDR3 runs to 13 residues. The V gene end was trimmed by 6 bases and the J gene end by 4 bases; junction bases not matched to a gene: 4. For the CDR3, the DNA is TGTGCCAGCAGCGGGGGGAGCGCAGATACGCAGTATTTT. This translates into CASSGGSADTQYF.

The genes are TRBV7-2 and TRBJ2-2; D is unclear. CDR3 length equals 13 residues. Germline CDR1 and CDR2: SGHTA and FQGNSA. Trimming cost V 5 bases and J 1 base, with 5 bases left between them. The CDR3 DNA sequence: TGTGCCAGCAGCGTTAGGAACACCGGGGAGCTGTTTTTT. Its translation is CASSVRNTGELFF.